This T cell receptor beta chain was recovered during a study of cytomegalovirus exposure and HLA in healthy donors. A multiplex PCR was run with 60 Vbeta primers and 13 Jbeta primers. Only in-frame clones appear in the TCRdb table, and some are missing; sequencing was by immunoSEQ multiplex PCR. The repertoire holds 90,000 to 120,000 clones, with around 60% as singletons. The V and J ends lost 2 bases and 1 base respectively, with 9 bases between them. This CDR3 has 15 residues. Germline CDR1 reads ENHRY; CDR2 reads SYGVKD. The sequence was collected from a man aged 30-40 years in good health and CMV-seropositive. Sequencing was carried out using PBMCs. V is TRBV10-3 and J is TRBJ1-5; TRBD1 is a possible D gene (5 bases). In DNA, the CDR3 is TGTGCCATCAGTGAGACAGGCAAGAGCAATCAGCCCCAGCATTTT. Amino acids: CAISETGKSNQPQHF.